The source of this T cell receptor (beta chain) is a study of response to subunit inactivated influenza vaccine. Germline-derived CDR1 and CDR2 are MDHEN and SYDVKM. The CDR3 spans 16 residues. The V segment lost 3 bases and the J segment 7 bases; nucleotides outside the gene matches: 10. General study findings and limits: Each seasonal influenza vaccination, the authors suggested, recruits few new T cells.

TCRdb re-derived calls from the RT-PCR reads in MiXCR, one entry per CDR3 protein. The sample shows a few hundred thousand distinct CDR3 sequences, 14% of them seen only once. This clonotype was seen more than once but under ten times. Its matching antigen is unknown. The TCR was taken from a man aged 45 to 65 who received an inactivated influenza vaccine. The rearrangement uses TRBV28 and TRBJ2-2; TRBD2 matches at 8 bases. The sample consisted of PBMCs from blood, taken roughly 12 days after vaccination. This chain's CDR3 is CASSLAGGSRDGELFF. The CDR3 DNA is TGTGCCAGCAGTTTGGCGGGAGGCAGCCGGGACGGGGAGCTGTTTTTT.